The 18 T cell receptor beta chains in this list originate from one sample, sequenced in a study of T cells in localized non-small cell lung cancer. Sequenced by immunoSEQ multiplex PCR; TCRdb stores in-frame clones only, minus some. Of under 55,000 clones in the sample, about 91% were seen once. Sequencing was performed on PBMCs, taken before any cancer treatment. These receptor sequences come from a woman aged 40 to 75 with stage II lung adenocarcinoma.

The chain employs TRBV6-1 and TRBJ1-3; D is perhaps TRBD1 (6 bases). Germline V gene data show CDR1 as MNHNS and CDR2 as SASEGT. Trimming pared 6 bases from V and 0 bases from J, leaving 12 bases between. This CDR3 spans 15 amino acids. DNA of the CDR3: TGTGCCAGCAGACCGGGGGCGTCCTCTGGAAACACCATATATTTT. Amino acid sequence: CASRPGASSGNTIYF.

This chain joins TRBV15 and TRBJ1-1; D gene ambiguous. Trimming left V 1 base short and J 3 bases short, with 9 bases between. Germline CDR1 is LNHNV and CDR2 is YYDKDF (reference sequence). This CDR3 is built from 14 residues. CDR3 sequence reads: CATSRALVDTEAFF. The CDR3 DNA sequence: TGTGCCACCAGCAGAGCGCTGGTGGACACTGAAGCTTTCTTT.

This clone was recorded only once. The genes are TRBV5-5 and TRBJ1-5; D ambiguous. The CDR3 loop spans 13 amino acids. Per the germline V gene, CDR1 is SGHKS and CDR2 is YYEKEE (reference sequence). The V end lost 2 bases, the J end lost 6 bases, and 9 bases lay between the germline ends. Written as DNA, the CDR3 is TGTGCCAGCAGCTTTGCGGGTCTTCAGCCCCAGCATTTT. It encodes CASSFAGLQPQHF.

J is TRBJ2-3 and V is TRBV10-3; D unclear. CDR1 is ENHRY and CDR2 is SYGVKD in the germline V gene. This CDR3 is built from 14 residues. V was cut by 8 bases and J by 0 bases, with 12 bases left in between. The CDR3 region is CAIAGTSSTDTQYF. CDR3 DNA sequence: TGTGCCATCGCTGGAACCAGTAGCACAGATACGCAGTATTTT.

The J gene is TRBJ1-3, the V gene TRBV7-2; unclear D gene. V dropped 0 bases and J dropped 6 bases, with 18 bases sitting between them. This CDR3 is 17 amino acids long. Per the germline V gene, CDR1 is SGHTA and CDR2 is FQGNSA. The chain's CDR3 is CASSLARRRVPENTIYF. CDR3 nucleotides: TGTGCCAGCAGCTTAGCCCGCAGACGAGTCCCTGAAAACACCATATATTTT.

This clone was seen once. The rearrangement joins TRBV19 to TRBJ1-2; 12 bases are shared with TRBD1. V was pared by 2 bases and J by 2 bases, with 6 bases of the junction left unmatched. The CDR3 totals 17 residues. Looked up from germline, CDR1 is LNHDA and CDR2 is SQIVND (reference sequence). The CDR3 reads CASSILGQGARNYGYTF. The CDR3, as DNA: TGTGCCAGTAGTATACTGGGACAGGGGGCGCGAAACTATGGCTACACCTTC. Together with reference TRBV19 and TRBJ1-2, the CDR3 gives the full variable domain: DGGITQSPKYLFRKEGQNVTLSCEQNLNHDAMYWYRQDPGQGLRLIYYSQIVNDFQKGDIAEGYSVSREKKESFPLTVTSAQKNPTAFYLCASSILGQGARNYGYTFGSGTRLTVV.

The chain couples TRBV28 to TRBJ1-6; D is perhaps TRBD1 (5 bases). The CDR3 consists of 17 residues. V dropped 3 bases and J dropped 7 bases, with 19 bases sitting between them. Germline CDR1 and CDR2: MDHEN and SYDVKM. The CDR3 region has the DNA TGTGCCAGCAGTTTGGAGAGGGGCCCGGGTGGGAATTCACCCCTCCACTTT. Translated, it gives CASSLERGPGGNSPLHF.

The sample holds one count of this clone. In DNA, the CDR3 is TGTGCCAGCAGTTTTTCCTCAGGGGAAACTGAAGCTTTCTTT. Its translation: CASSFSSGETEAFF. The chain combines TRBV6-5 with TRBJ1-1, with D tentatively TRBD1 (6 bases). V was shortened by 4 bases and J by 5 bases, with 14 bases between the two germline ends. The CDR3 totals 14 residues. The germline gives CDR1 MNHEY, CDR2 SVGAGI.

This chain uses TRBV18 with TRBJ1-4, with D possibly TRBD1 on 6 matching bases. Germline V gene data show CDR1 as KGHSH and CDR2 as LQKENI. Trimming took 1 base from V and 6 from J, leaving 12 bases between them. CDR3 size: 15 residues. The CDR3 DNA reads TGTGCCAGCTCACCACAGCTGGGGGCCGATGAAAAACTGTTTTTT. Translated: CASSPQLGADEKLFF.

This rearrangement joins TRBV5-1 to TRBJ2-7; 8 positions agree with TRBD2. Germline-derived CDR1 and CDR2 are SGHRS and YFSETQ. V shed 0 bases and J 0 bases; nucleotides not matched to a gene: 5. This CDR3 region has 16 residues. Written as DNA, the CDR3 is TGCGCCAGCAGCTTGGAGGCGGGGGGAAGCTCCTACGAGCAGTACTTC. It encodes CASSLEAGGSSYEQYF.

The V call is TRBV5-8, the J call TRBJ2-3; 7 bases map to TRBD1. Germline assignment: CDR1 SGHTS and CDR2 YDEGEE. With 5 bases clipped from V and 2 bases from J, the junction kept 8 bases outside the gene matches. The CDR3 is made up of 15 amino acids. CDR3 protein: CASREQGVPTDTQYF. The CDR3 DNA follows: TGTGCCAGCAGGGAGCAGGGGGTCCCCACAGATACGCAGTATTTT.

The gene calls are TRBV28 and TRBJ2-5, with D possibly being TRBD1 (6 bases). The V end lost 1 base, the J end lost 5 bases, and 14 bases lay between the germline ends. The germline V gene encodes CDR1 MDHEN and CDR2 SYDVKM. The CDR3 runs 15 residues. DNA of the CDR3: TGTGCCAGCAGTTTATCAGGGGCCTTGGGGGAGACCCAGTACTTC. Translating it yields CASSLSGALGETQYF.

V and J are TRBV2 and TRBJ2-3; D is possibly TRBD2 (5 bases). Germline CDR1 and CDR2: SNHLY and FYNNEI. The ends were cut back, 3 bases at V and 2 bases at J, with 6 bases in the middle. This CDR3 region has 13 residues. Here the CDR3 reads CASSEEDTDTQYF. CDR3 in DNA: TGTGCCAGCAGTGAGGAGGACACAGATACGCAGTATTTT.

The V and J genes are TRBV28 and TRBJ2-5, with TRBD2 matching 9 bases. The CDR3 has 16 residues. Germline V gene sequence: CDR1 MDHEN, CDR2 SYDVKM. V lost 5 bases and J lost 5; bases outside the gene matches: 12. CDR3 loop: CASSRFSGSKGETQYF. CDR3 DNA sequence: TGTGCCAGCAGTAGGTTTAGCGGGAGTAAGGGGGAGACCCAGTACTTC.

This sequence joins TRBV2 and TRBJ2-7; D gene uncertain. Trimming shortened V by 10 bases and J by 1 base, and 17 bases separated the two germline ends. The V gene's germline CDR1 is SNHLY and CDR2 FYNNEI. CDR3 length: 14 amino acids. CDR3 in amino acids: CATANHGRSYEQYF. The DNA for the CDR3 is TGTGCCACGGCCAATCACGGCAGGTCCTACGAGCAGTACTTC.

This clone was recorded once. The chain has TRBV7-8 and TRBJ2-3, with D uncertain. The CDR3 contains 15 residues. V shed 7 bases and J shed 0 bases, with 14 bases lying between them. Germline V gene sequence: CDR1 SGHVS, CDR2 FQNEAQ. CDR3 in DNA: TGTGCCAGCACCCCTTGGGGTTATAGCACAGATACGCAGTATTTT. This gives the protein CASTPWGYSTDTQYF.

V and J are TRBV5-4 and TRBJ2-3; D gene unclear. Trimming removed 0 bases at V and 2 bases at J, with 10 bases between. The CDR3 has 15 residues. Germline V lookup: CDR1 SGHNT, CDR2 YYREEE (reference sequence). CDR3 residues: CASSLAPGATDTQYF. Here the CDR3 DNA reads TGTGCCAGCAGCTTGGCCCCCGGAGCCACAGATACGCAGTATTTT.

The chain joins TRBV28 to TRBJ2-3; the D call may be TRBD1 or TRBD2 (5 bases each). The CDR3 totals 16 residues. V was shortened by 3 bases and J by 3 bases, with 16 bases between the two germline ends. Germline lookup yields CDR1 MDHEN and CDR2 SYDVKM. The CDR3 reads CASSLGQGRVTDTQYF. For the CDR3, the DNA is TGTGCCAGCAGTTTGGGGCAGGGACGAGTGACAGATACGCAGTATTTT.